The sequence of this TCR beta chain was determined in a study of CDR3 diversity in severe acne. One entry per CDR3 protein results from TCRdb running MiXCR on the PCR reads. This sample has about 84,000 distinct CDR3 sequences; under 65% occur once, and the top ten carry about 13%. The CDR3 loop spans 16 amino acids. V was shortened by 4 bases and J by 4 bases, with 18 bases between the two germline ends. Germline assignment: CDR1 MNHNS and CDR2 SASEGT. Sequenced material: blood. This sequence joins TRBV6-1 and TRBJ2-3; the D gene is possibly TRBD1 (6 bases). This sequence was found in a male donor in good health, without acne. The CDR3 loop is CASSVKQGMSADTQYF. The CDR3 DNA reads as TGTGCCAGCAGTGTAAAACAGGGAATGTCGGCAGATACGCAGTATTTT.